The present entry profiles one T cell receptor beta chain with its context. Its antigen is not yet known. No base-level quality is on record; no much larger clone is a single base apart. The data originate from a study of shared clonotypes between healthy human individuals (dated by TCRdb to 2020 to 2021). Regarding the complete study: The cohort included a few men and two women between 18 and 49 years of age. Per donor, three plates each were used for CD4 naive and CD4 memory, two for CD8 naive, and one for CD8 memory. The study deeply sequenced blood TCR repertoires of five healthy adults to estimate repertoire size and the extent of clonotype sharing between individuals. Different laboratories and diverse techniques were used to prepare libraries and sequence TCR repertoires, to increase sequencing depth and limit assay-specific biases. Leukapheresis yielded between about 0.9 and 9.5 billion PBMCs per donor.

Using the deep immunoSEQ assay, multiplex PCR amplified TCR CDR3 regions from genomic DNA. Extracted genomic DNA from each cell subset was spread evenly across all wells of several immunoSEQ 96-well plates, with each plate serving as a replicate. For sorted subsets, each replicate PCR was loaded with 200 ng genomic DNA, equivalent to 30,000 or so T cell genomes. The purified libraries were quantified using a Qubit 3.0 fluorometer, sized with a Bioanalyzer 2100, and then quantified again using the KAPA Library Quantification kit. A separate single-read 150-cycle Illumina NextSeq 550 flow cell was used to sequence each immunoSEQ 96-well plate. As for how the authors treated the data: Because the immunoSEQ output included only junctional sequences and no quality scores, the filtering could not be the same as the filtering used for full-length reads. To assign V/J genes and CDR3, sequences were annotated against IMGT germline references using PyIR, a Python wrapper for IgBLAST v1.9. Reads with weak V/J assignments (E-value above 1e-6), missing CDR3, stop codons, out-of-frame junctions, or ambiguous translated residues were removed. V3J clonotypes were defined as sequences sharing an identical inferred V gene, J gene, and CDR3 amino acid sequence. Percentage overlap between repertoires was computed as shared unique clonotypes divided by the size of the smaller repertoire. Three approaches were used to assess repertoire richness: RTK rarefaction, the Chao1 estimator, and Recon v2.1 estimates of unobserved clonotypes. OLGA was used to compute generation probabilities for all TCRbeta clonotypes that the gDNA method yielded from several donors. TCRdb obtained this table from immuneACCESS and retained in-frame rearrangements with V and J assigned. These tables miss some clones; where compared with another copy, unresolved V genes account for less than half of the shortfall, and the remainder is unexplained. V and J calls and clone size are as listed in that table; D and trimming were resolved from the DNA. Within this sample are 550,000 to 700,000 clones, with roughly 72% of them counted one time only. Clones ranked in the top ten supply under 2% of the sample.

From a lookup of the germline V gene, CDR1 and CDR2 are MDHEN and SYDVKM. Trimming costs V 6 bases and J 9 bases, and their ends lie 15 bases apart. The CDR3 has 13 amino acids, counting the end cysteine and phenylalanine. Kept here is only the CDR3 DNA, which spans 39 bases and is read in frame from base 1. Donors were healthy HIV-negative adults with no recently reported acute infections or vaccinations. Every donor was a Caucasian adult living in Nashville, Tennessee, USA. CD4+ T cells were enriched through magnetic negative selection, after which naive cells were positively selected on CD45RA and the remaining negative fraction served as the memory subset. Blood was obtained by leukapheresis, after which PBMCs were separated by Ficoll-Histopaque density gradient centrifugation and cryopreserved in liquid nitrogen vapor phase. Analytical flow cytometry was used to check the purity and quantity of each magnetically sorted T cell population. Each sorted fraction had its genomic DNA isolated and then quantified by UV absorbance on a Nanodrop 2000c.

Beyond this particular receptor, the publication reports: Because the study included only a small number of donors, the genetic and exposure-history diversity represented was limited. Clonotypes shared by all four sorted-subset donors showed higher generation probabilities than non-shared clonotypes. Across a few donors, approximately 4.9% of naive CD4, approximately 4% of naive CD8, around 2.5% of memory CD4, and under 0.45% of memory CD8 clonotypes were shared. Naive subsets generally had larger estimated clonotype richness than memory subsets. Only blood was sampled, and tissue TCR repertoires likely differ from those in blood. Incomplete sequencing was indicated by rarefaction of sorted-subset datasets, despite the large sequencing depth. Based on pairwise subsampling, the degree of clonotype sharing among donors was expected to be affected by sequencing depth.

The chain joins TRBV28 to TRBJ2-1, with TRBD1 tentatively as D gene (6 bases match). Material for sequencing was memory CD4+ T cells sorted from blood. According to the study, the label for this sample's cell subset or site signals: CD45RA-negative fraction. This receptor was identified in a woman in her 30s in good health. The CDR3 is CASSSTGFGEQFF. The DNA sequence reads TGTGCCAGCAGCTCGACAGGATTCGGTGAGCAGTTCTTC.